This T cell receptor (beta chain) was profiled in a study of CD4 T cells in relation to SARS-CoV-2 and coronaviruses (dated by TCRdb to the early 2020s). As for the study more broadly: The ViraFEST assay cultured PBMCs with antigen for nine to ten days, then sequenced TCR beta CDR3s to find antigen-specific clonal expansions. An HIV-1 Nef peptide pool or a no-peptide culture served as the negative reference condition. Shared crossreactive spike epitopes were mapped to their HLA restriction using patient-derived lymphoblastoid cell lines. The study assessed, at the TCR clonotype level, memory CD4+ T cell crossreactivity between SARS-CoV-2 and common cold coronavirus spike proteins. The Adaptive Biotechnologies TCR-sequencing kit was used for samples from a few pre-COVID donors and for the naive versus memory experiments, whereas the other data were Illumina-based. A different, Illumina-based TCR-beta assay was used to sequence expansion assays from other donors in the study.

Library generation was performed with the immunoSEQ multiplex PCR assay. From the authors' description of their analysis: During preprocessing, nonproductive sequences were discarded, as were any CDR3s that did not begin with C, did not end with F or W, or were shorter than 7 amino acids. Antigen-specific clonotypes were called with the MANAFEST web app on the basis of expansion relative to the reference and to other culture wells. A clone was considered positive if the clone showed significant expansion compared with the reference culture in 2 of 3 replicate wells at an FDR below 0.05. To be called positive, a clone also had to show significant expansion compared with every other tandem well and an odds ratio greater than 5. After three terminal residues were trimmed from each end, CDR3 homology was quantified as pairwise Levenshtein distance using the stringdist R package. In TCRdb, the immuneACCESS table is reduced to in-frame sequences with V and J assigned. These tables do not hold every clone; where another copy was compared, an unresolved V gene accounts for under half, and the others remain unexplained. The D gene and trimming were derived from the DNA, and the V and J assignments and clone size from that table. In all, the sample holds about 29,000 clones, and about two thirds of those were seen once. Roughly an eighth of the sample belongs to the ten largest clones.

Reading from cysteine to phenylalanine, the CDR3 counts 14 amino acids. Just the 42-base CDR3 DNA is kept, in frame starting at base 1. The V and J ends are trimmed by 3 bases and 3 bases, leaving 13 bases between them. The germline V gene provides CDR1 SGDLS and CDR2 YYNGEE. Overall study outcomes, separate from this receptor: Around two thirds of donors had memory CD4+ clonotypes that crossrecognized SARS-CoV-2 and at least one common cold coronavirus spike. Crossreactivity analysis centred on spike protein, so crossreactivity against other viral proteins was not assessed. No donor contributed both pre-pandemic and post-infection samples, which limited tracing the source of pre-existing responses. Compared with monoreactive clones, crossreactive clones had significantly weaker SARS-CoV-2-driven expansion, a result consistent with antigenic imprinting. The study was constrained by small numbers of patients and of tested TCRs.

On this clone: Which antigen it targets is not known. The input lacks base qualities; no much larger clone sits a single base away.

CD4+ T cells from unexposed donors were collected before the COVID-19 pandemic (2011-2018). The EasySep CD4+ T cell isolation kit was used to isolate CD4+ T cells once the cultures had run for under 11 days. As cell numbers permitted, CD4+ T cells from unexposed donors were tested for reactivity to SARS-CoV-2 S and N and to four common cold coronavirus spike pools. PBMCs were cultured at a few million per well in IMDM supplemented with 5% human AB serum and 7.5 to 10 IU/ml IL-2. Half of the culture medium was replaced with fresh IL-2-containing medium on days 3 and 7. Each peptide culture condition was generally run in triplicate replicate wells. The leukapheresis product used for the unexposed donors was purchased from a commercial source. PBMCs were isolated from leukapheresis product or whole blood by Ficoll-Paque PLUS gradient centrifugation. PBMCs were either cryopreserved at -140°C or used fresh in the expansion assay. The QIAamp Micro DNA Kit was used to extract genomic DNA from the CD4+ T cells.

This TCR was sampled from a human donor in good health. The sequencing input was CD4+ T cells from PBMCs, cultured in vitro. The chain employs TRBV9 and TRBJ2-7; TRBD1 is a possible D gene, resting on 6 matching bases. CDR3 region: CASSGQTGDYEQYF. DNA sequence: TGTGCCAGCAGCGGTCAGACAGGAGACTACGAGCAGTACTTC.